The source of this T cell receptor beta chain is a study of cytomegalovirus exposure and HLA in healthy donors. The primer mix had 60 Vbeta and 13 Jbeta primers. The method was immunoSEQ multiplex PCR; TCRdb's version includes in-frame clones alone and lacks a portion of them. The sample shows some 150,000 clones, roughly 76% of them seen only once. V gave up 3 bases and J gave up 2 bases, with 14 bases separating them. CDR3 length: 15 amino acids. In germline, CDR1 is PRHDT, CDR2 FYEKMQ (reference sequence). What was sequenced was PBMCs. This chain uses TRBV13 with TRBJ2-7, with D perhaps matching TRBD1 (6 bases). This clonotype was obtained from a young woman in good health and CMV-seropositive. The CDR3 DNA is TGTGCCAGCAGCTTGGGCAGGGGATCTACCTACGAGCAGTACTTC. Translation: CASSLGRGSTYEQYF.